This TCR beta chain is drawn from a study of blood T cell repertoires in COVID-19. Whole-study context: Samples representing acute and convalescent COVID-19 were sourced from the United States, Italy and Spain. The cDNA or gDNA used as material had been derived from T cells, B-cell-depleted T cells, or PBMCs.

Germline V gene lookup returns CDR1 LNHDA and CDR2 SQIVND (reference sequence). The CDR3 runs 13 residues. The ends lost 5 bases at V and 5 bases at J; junction bases unmatched: 4. A Seattle source enrolled patients during active infection and followed them longitudinally. Authors' analysis steps: Counts of nucleated cells, estimated from reference gene primer amplification, were obtained. TCRdb's copy holds only in-frame clones and misses some; the assay was immunoSEQ multiplex PCR. The V and J calls and the clone size are those of that table, but D and trimming were determined from the DNA. The profile covers fewer than 300,000 clones, with 91% appearing a single time and 2.2% taken by the ten largest.

V gene TRBV19 combines with J gene TRBJ2-7, with 9 nucleotides matching TRBD1. This sequence was found in a woman in her twenties or thirties with COVID-19, enrolled during active disease. What was sequenced was peripheral blood. For the CDR3, the DNA is TGTGCCAGTAGTCAGACAGGGGGGAACGAGCAGTACTTC. This gives the protein CASSQTGGNEQYF.